This TCR beta chain was identified in a study of blood T cells in healthy people across ages. The CDR3 contains 14 residues. V was clipped by 5 bases and J by 5 bases, with 13 bases between them. From germline, CDR1 is SGHRS and CDR2 YFSETQ. This clonotype was found a few times. Through a sample-barcoded 5' primer and a J-beta primer mix, a second PCR was run for 7 to 11 cycles. TCRdb reprocessed the 5' RACE reads with MiXCR, giving one entry per CDR3 protein. The sample includes some 1.7 million distinct CDR3 sequences, 28% of them seen just once. The specimen was blood. The clonotype comes from a woman aged 30 to 39 in good health. V usage is TRBV5-1 and J usage is TRBJ2-2; D uncertain. The CDR3 DNA follows: TGCGCCAGCAGAGGGTCCGGTACGACCGGGGAGCTGTTTTTT. It yields the protein CASRGSGTTGELFF.